The 18 T cell receptor beta chains given below trace back to one sample, sequenced in a study of blood T cell repertoires in COVID-19 (dated by TCRdb to about 2020). Receptor libraries were prepared by the immunoSEQ multiplex PCR assay. TCRdb took this table from immuneACCESS and kept in-frame rearrangements with V and J called. Such tables lack part of the clones; where checked against another copy, unresolved V genes explain under half of the gap, and the rest is unexplained. This sample comprises 150,000 to 200,000 clones, more than 80% of them detected only once. Of the sample, 8.2% falls within the top ten clones. The specimen sequenced was peripheral blood. All receptors come from a woman aged 55-69 years with acute or convalescent COVID-19.

The rearrangement links TRBV18 to TRBJ1-4; D gene ambiguous. Germline loops: CDR1 KGHSH, CDR2 LQKENI. V lost 6 bases to trimming and J lost 8 bases, with 16 bases between them. CDR3 length equals 14 residues. Here the CDR3 reads CASSSGSTREKLFF. As DNA, the CDR3 is TGTGCCAGCTCGTCCGGGTCCACGCGGGAAAAACTGTTTTTT.

This clone showed up many times. The genes are TRBV5-8 and TRBJ2-7, with TRBD2 matching over 9 bases. This CDR3 region has 16 residues. Germline V CDR1 and CDR2: SGHTS, YDEGEE. Losses at the gene ends were 4 bases for V and 6 bases for J; bases not matched to a gene: 14. CDR3 bases: TGTGCCAGCAGCGGACCCCGGACTAGCGCTAGCAGCGAGCAGTACGTC. Amino acid sequence: CASSGPRTSASSEQYV.

This chain uses TRBV27 with TRBJ2-1, with 9 bases aligning to TRBD1. Losses at the gene ends were 8 bases for V and 6 bases for J; bases not matched to a gene: 8. This CDR3 is built from 14 residues. Germline V gives CDR1 MNHEY, CDR2 SMNVEV (reference sequence). The CDR3 is CASAPTGGSNEQFF. The CDR3 DNA is TGTGCCAGCGCTCCGACAGGGGGGAGCAATGAGCAGTTCTTC.

CDR3 loop: CASSKKGSGRKTGELFF. CDR3 coding DNA: TGTGCCAGCAGCAAAAAGGGTAGCGGGAGGAAGACCGGGGAGCTGTTTTTT. The V call is TRBV21-1, the J call TRBJ2-2; TRBD2 is taken as the D call from the table, unchecked against the DNA. TRBV21-1 is a listed pseudogene. The CDR3 spans 17 residues.

The sample holds one count of this clone. CDR3 sequence (DNA): TGTGCCAGCAGCTTAGGGACAGGGTACCAGGAAAAACTGTTTTTT. Translated, it gives CASSLGTGYQEKLFF. V is TRBV7-6 and J is TRBJ1-4; 8 bases line up with TRBD1. The CDR3 is made up of 15 amino acids. Germline V gene data show CDR1 as SGHVS and CDR2 as FNYEAQ. The J segment lost 8 bases and the V segment lost 1 base, leaving 6 bases of the junction unmatched.

V is TRBV19 and J is TRBJ2-3; 11 positions agree with TRBD2. V dropped 3 bases and J dropped 7; count of bases not matched to a gene: 9. From germline, CDR1 is LNHDA and CDR2 SQIVND (reference sequence). The CDR3 consists of 16 residues. CDR3 in DNA: TGTGCCAGTAGTATTTCACTAGCGGGAGTGGAGAATACGCAGTATTTT. Amino acid sequence: CASSISLAGVENTQYF. Together with reference TRBV19 and TRBJ2-3, the CDR3 gives the full variable domain: DGGITQSPKYLFRKEGQNVTLSCEQNLNHDAMYWYRQDPGQGLRLIYYSQIVNDFQKGDIAEGYSVSREKKESFPLTVTSAQKNPTAFYLCASSISLAGVENTQYFGPGTRLTVL.

This chain connects TRBV5-3 to TRBJ2-4, with 11 bases aligning to TRBD2. TRBV5-3 is filed as an ORF, its function uncertain. J gave up 3 bases and V 1 base, and 9 bases lay outside the gene matches. The CDR3 spans 18 residues. CDR3 protein: CARSLCVTSGGGKNIQYF. DNA for the CDR3: TGTGCCAGAAGCTTGTGTGTTACTAGCGGGGGCGGCAAAAACATTCAGTACTTC.

The rearrangement joins TRBV12-5 to TRBJ1-2, with D unresolved. The CDR3 is 13 amino acids. The V end lost 0 bases, the J end lost 6 bases, and 8 bases lay between the germline ends. Germline loops: CDR1 LGHNT, CDR2 FRNRAP. In DNA, the CDR3 is TGTGCTAGTGGTTTGGTTGGAGGGCATGGCTACACCTTC. Translation gives CASGLVGGHGYTF. Full variable domain (remainder filled in from reference TRBV12-5 and TRBJ1-2): DARVTQTPRHKVTEMGQEVTMRCQPILGHNTVFWYRQTMMQGLELLAYFRNRAPLDDSGMPKDRFSAEMPDATLATLKIQPSEPRDSAVYFCASGLVGGHGYTFGSGTRLTVV.

The gene calls are TRBV28 and TRBJ1-1; no clear D. CDR3 length equals 11 residues. CDR1 and CDR2 (germline): MDHEN, SYDVKM. Trimming removed 7 bases from V and 0 bases from J, with 3 bases in between. The CDR3 here is CASTLNTEAFF. The CDR3 coding sequence is TGTGCCAGCACTCTGAACACTGAAGCTTTCTTT.

This clone was counted between two and nine times. The rearrangement links TRBV3-1 (or the pseudogene TRBV3-2) to TRBJ2-5, with D tentatively TRBD2 (5 bases). Trimming stripped 1 base from V and 4 bases from J, with 10 bases between. CDR1 is LGHDT, CDR2 YNNKEL, per germline (reference sequence). This CDR3 spans 14 amino acids. The CDR3 loop reads CASSQVIAPETQYF. The CDR3, as DNA: TGTGCCAGCAGCCAAGTAATAGCGCCAGAGACCCAGTACTTC.

This chain joins TRBV2 and TRBJ2-5; 8 bases fit TRBD2. Germline V gene data show CDR1 as SNHLY and CDR2 as FYNNEI. The V and J ends lost 3 bases and 1 base, in that order; junction bases with no gene match: 1. The CDR3 totals 14 residues. The CDR3 protein is CASSDGRAQETQYF. The CDR3 coding sequence is TGTGCCAGCAGTGACGGGAGGGCCCAAGAGACCCAGTACTTC.

This chain uses TRBV7-9 with TRBJ2-3; 7 bases are a match to TRBD2. The CDR3 contains 15 residues. Germline CDR1 and CDR2: SEHNR and FQNEAQ (reference sequence). The V and J ends lost 4 bases and 6 bases, in that order; junction bases with no gene match: 10. DNA for the CDR3: TGTGCCAGCAGCTCCCAGGCCAGGGAGGGGGATACGCAGTATTTT. This codes for CASSSQAREGDTQYF.

The genes are TRBV5-5 and TRBJ1-5, with D possibly being TRBD1 (5 bases). This CDR3 is 15 amino acids long. Germline V gene data show CDR1 as SGHKS and CDR2 as YYEKEE (reference sequence). Trimming stripped 1 base from V and 8 bases from J, with 16 bases between. The CDR3 sequence is CASSLTLSGGEPQHF. The DNA of the CDR3 is TGTGCCAGCAGCTTGACCCTTTCGGGAGGGGAGCCCCAGCATTTT.

This chain uses TRBV6-5 with TRBJ2-7; tentative D call: TRBD2 (5 bases). V lost 4 bases, J lost 6 bases, and 10 bases lay in between. This CDR3 region has 12 residues. Germline V gene lookup returns CDR1 MNHEY and CDR2 SVGAGI. The CDR3 spells CASSLPGGEQYF. The CDR3 DNA is TGTGCCAGCAGTTTGCCAGGAGGCGAGCAGTACTTC.

The CDR3 spells CASTPGHQNTEAFF. The CDR3 DNA follows: TGTGCCAGTACCCCGGGACATCAAAACACTGAAGCTTTCTTT. The chain combines TRBV19 with TRBJ1-1; possible D gene TRBD1, 6 bases. The length of the CDR3 is 14 residues. Trimming pared 7 bases from V and 2 bases from J, leaving 14 bases between. Per the germline V gene, CDR1 is LNHDA and CDR2 is SQIVND (reference sequence).

The chain carries TRBV6-5 and TRBJ1-5; TRBD1 aligns across 7 bases. Germline CDR1 is MNHEY and CDR2 is SVGAGI. CDR3 size: 15 residues. V gave up 10 bases and J gave up 7 bases; unmatched junction bases: 16. CDR3 coding DNA: TGTGCCACCATGATGGACAGGCGAGGGTACCAGCCCCAGCATTTT. As protein: CATMMDRRGYQPQHF.

This clone was counted a single time. V gene TRBV5-4 combines with J gene TRBJ1-1, with D possibly TRBD1 on 5 matching bases. The CDR3 is 11 residues long. Trimming stripped 5 bases from V and 5 bases from J, with 7 bases between. Germline CDR1 is SGHNT and CDR2 is YYREEE (reference sequence). CDR3 sequence (DNA): TGTGCCAGCAGTCGGGGGACTGAAGCTTTCTTT. Amino acid sequence: CASSRGTEAFF. Complete variable domain (other parts from reference TRBV5-4 and TRBJ1-1): ETGVTQSPTHLIKTRGQQVTLRCSSQSGHNTVSWYQQALGQGPQFIFQYYREEENGRGNFPPRFSGLQFPNYSSELNVNALELDDSALYLCASSRGTEAFFGQGTRLTVV.

The chain joins TRBV19 to TRBJ2-1; D uncertain. Trimming took off 7 bases at V and 0 bases at J, with 13 bases between the two ends. Germline-derived CDR1 and CDR2 are LNHDA and SQIVND (reference sequence). The CDR3 loop spans 15 amino acids. CDR3 bases: TGTGCCAGTACCCTATCCATACGCTCCTACAATGAGCAGTTCTTC. It specifies CASTLSIRSYNEQFF.